This T cell receptor beta chain was retrieved from a study of shared clonotypes between healthy human individuals. Overall study findings and caveats: Depth of sequencing was expected to influence donor clonotype sharing.

Trimming took 5 bases from V and 1 from J; bases not matched to a gene: 4. Germline V gives CDR1 MGHDK, CDR2 SYGVNS. The CDR3 is made up of 15 amino acids. TCRdb's copy holds only in-frame clones and misses some; the assay was immunoSEQ multiplex PCR. The sample has 730,000 or so clones; 55% to 75% are singletons. A remark on this clone: Its antigen is not known.

This TCR was sampled from a woman between 25 and 40 years old in good health. The sample was memory CD4+ T cells sorted from blood. The subset here: CD45RA-negative fraction. The V call is TRBV25-1, the J call TRBJ2-2; 7 bases fit TRBD2. The CDR3 spells CASSRGGGNTGELFF. The CDR3 DNA sequence: TGTGCCAGCAGTAGGGGCGGGGGGAACACCGGGGAGCTGTTTTTT.